This TCR beta chain was sequenced in a study of OX40 agonist ivuxolimab in advanced cancers. Sequenced by immunoSEQ multiplex PCR; TCRdb stores in-frame clones only, minus some. The sample carries 90,000 to 150,000 clones, over 75% recorded once. The CDR3 contains 14 residues. The germline gives CDR1 MNHEY, CDR2 SVGAGI. The ends were cut back, 6 bases at V and 6 bases at J, with 16 bases in the middle. This TCR came from an adult with an advanced solid tumor such as melanoma, head and neck, liver or kidney cancer. Source: CD4+ or CD8+ T cells sorted from blood, taken in a trial of the OX40 agonist ivuxolimab. This chain links TRBV6-5 with TRBJ2-3; weak D call: TRBD2 (5 bases). Here the CDR3 DNA reads TGTGCCAGCAGCCTGCGGGCAGGCCGCGATACGCAGTATTTT. Translated, it gives CASSLRAGRDTQYF.